These 4 T cell receptor beta chains originate from one sample sequenced in a study of regulatory and conventional T cells in RAG deficiency. Blood CD4+ CD25-low CD127-high conventional T cells supplied the genomic DNA template. Generated by immunoSEQ multiplex PCR, the TCRdb table keeps only in-frame clones and is missing some. Among tens of thousands of clones listed, about 92% were seen once. These same records also appear under a second study, on regulatory T cells. According to that study: Amplification used 52 TRBV primers and 13 TRBJ primers.

The sample consisted of CD4+ T cells sorted from blood. Receptors were obtained from a human donor in good health.

This chain connects TRBV19 to TRBJ2-7; D might be TRBD1 (6 bases). With 5 bases removed from V and 2 bases from J, the gap between germline ends came to 19 bases. The CDR3 is 16 residues long. Germline V lookup: CDR1 LNHDA, CDR2 SQIVND (reference sequence). For the CDR3, the DNA is TGTGCCAGTAGTCTGGCCGGGACATACTCACCCTACGAGCAGTACTTC. Residues: CASSLAGTYSPYEQYF.

This chain connects TRBV27 to TRBJ2-7, with a tentative D call TRBD1 (6 bases). Trimming removed 3 bases at V and 7 bases at J, with 13 bases between. The CDR3 is made up of 13 amino acids. Per germline, CDR1 MNHEY and CDR2 SMNVEV (reference sequence). The CDR3 nucleotides read TGTGCCAGCAGTTTCTCCGATCAGGGGGAGCAGTACTTC. Translated: CASSFSDQGEQYF.

The chain recombines TRBV7-7 with TRBJ2-1; TRBD2 matches 7 bases. V shed 5 bases, J shed 10 bases, and the junction held 8 bases outside the gene matches. This CDR3 is built from 13 residues. Germline V gene lookup returns CDR1 SSHAT and CDR2 FNYEAQ (reference sequence). The CDR3 is CASSRETSDEQFF. The CDR3 nucleotides are TGTGCCAGCAGCAGAGAAACTAGCGACGAGCAGTTCTTC.

The genes are TRBV5-5 and TRBJ2-7, with D unclear. This CDR3 has 12 amino acids. The V gene lost 1 base and the J gene lost 3 bases, with 5 bases spanning the gap. Germline values: CDR1 SGHKS, CDR2 YYEKEE (reference sequence). The CDR3 is CASSLTRYEQYF. CDR3 DNA sequence: TGTGCCAGCAGCTTGACCCGCTACGAGCAGTACTTC. Full variable domain (outside the CDR3, taken from reference TRBV5-5 and TRBJ2-7): DAGVTQSPTHLIKTRGQQVTLRCSPISGHKSVSWYQQVLGQGPQFIFQYYEKEERGRGNFPDRFSARQFPNYSSELNVNALLLGDSALYLCASSLTRYEQYFGPGTRLTVT.